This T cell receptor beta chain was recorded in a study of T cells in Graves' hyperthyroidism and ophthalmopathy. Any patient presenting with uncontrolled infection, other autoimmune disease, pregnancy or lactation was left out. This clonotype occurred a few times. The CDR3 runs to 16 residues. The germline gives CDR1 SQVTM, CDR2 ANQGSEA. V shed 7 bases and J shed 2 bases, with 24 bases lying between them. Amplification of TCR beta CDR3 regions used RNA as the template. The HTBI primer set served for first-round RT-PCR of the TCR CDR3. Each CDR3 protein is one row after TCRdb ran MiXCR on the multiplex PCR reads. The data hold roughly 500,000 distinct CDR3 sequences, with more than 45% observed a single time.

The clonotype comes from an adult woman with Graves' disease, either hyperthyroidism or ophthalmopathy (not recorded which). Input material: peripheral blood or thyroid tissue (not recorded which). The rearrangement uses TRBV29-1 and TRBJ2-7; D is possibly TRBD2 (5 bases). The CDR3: CSAGEGLASSTYEQYF. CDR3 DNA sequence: TGCAGCGCCGGTGAGGGTCTGGCATCATCTACCTACGAGCAGTACTTC.